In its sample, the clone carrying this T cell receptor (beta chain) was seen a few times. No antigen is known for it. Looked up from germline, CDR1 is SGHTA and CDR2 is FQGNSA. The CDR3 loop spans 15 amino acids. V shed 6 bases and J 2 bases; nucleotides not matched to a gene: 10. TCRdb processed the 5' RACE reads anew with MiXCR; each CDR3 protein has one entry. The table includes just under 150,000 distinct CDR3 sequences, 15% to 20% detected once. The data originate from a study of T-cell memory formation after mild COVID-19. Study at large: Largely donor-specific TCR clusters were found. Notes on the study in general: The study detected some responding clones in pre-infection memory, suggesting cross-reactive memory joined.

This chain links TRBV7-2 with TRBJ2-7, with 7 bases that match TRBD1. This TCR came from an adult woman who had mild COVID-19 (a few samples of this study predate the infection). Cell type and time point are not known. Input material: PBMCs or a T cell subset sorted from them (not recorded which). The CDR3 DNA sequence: TGTGCCAGCAGGGAAAACAGGGGCGCGGCCTACGAGCAGTACTTC. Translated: CASRENRGAAYEQYF. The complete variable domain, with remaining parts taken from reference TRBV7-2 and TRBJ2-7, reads GAGVSQSPSNKVTEKGKDVELRCDPISGHTALYWYRQSLGQGLEFLIYFQGNSAPDKSGLPSDRFSAERTGGSVSTLTIQRTQQEDSAVYLCASRENRGAAYEQYFGPGTRLTVT.